This T cell receptor (beta chain) was observed in a study of T cell responses to AZD1222 COVID-19 vaccine. About the research overall: Analyses pooled second doses at about 4 or about 12 weeks. Study observations and caveats: Clonal diversity was possibly underestimated, and the donors were mostly white British, with more females. Spike-specific TCR breadth and depth went up after people got two AZD1222 doses.

This clone appeared a single time. The antigen remains undetermined. V gave up 6 bases and J gave up 9 bases; unmatched junction bases: 11. CDR1 and CDR2 from the germline V gene are ENHRY and SYGVKD. The length of the CDR3 is 16 residues. The repertoire was sequenced with immunoSEQ multiplex PCR; TCRdb's copy has only in-frame clones and lacks some. The sample has 75,000 to 100,000 clones, approximately 90% seen once. The sequence was collected from an adult in good health. Sequencing used peripheral blood, obtained on day 0 of AZD1222 vaccination. This chain links TRBV10-3 with TRBJ1-6; 10 nucleotides match TRBD1. This CDR3 reads CAISEADRGLGSPLHF. CDR3 in DNA: TGTGCCATCAGCGAAGCAGACAGGGGGCTTGGTTCACCCCTCCACTTT.